The clone carrying this T cell receptor beta chain was counted only a few times. Trimming cost V 2 bases and J 0 bases, with 11 bases left between them. The CDR3 sequence is 15 residues long. CDR1 and CDR2 (germline): DFQATT, SNEGSKA (reference sequence). The data were obtained in a study of T-cell reconstitution after alpha-beta-depleted transplantation in children. During its preparation, the TCRbeta library received unique molecular identifiers. TCRdb used MiXCR to reprocess the PCR reads, holding one entry per CDR3 protein. The sample carries around 130,000 distinct CDR3 sequences, about 9.6% recorded once.

This TCR came from a girl under three years old who had a stem cell transplant for combined immunodeficiency, so the T cells may come from the graft donor. The starting material was PBMCs, mostly from graft donor cells, obtained 180 days after TCRalphabeta/CD19-depleted stem cell transplant. V gene TRBV20-1 combines with J gene TRBJ2-4, with unresolved D. The CDR3 sequence: CSARIPPLAKNIQYF. CDR3 DNA: TGCAGTGCTAGAATTCCACCACTAGCCAAAAACATTCAGTACTTC.